This T cell receptor beta chain was recovered during a study of blood T cell repertoires in COVID-19. Study-wide context: Acute and convalescent COVID-19 samples came from the United States, Italy and Spain. From T cells, B-cell-depleted T cells, or PBMCs came the material, which was cDNA or gDNA.

This clone has a count of ten or more. The length of the CDR3 is 15 residues. Germline CDR1 and CDR2: LGHNA and YNFKEQ. Trimming shortened V by 0 bases and J by 7 bases, and 12 bases separated the two germline ends. In the original analysis: Amplified reference gene primers provided the basis for estimating nucleated cell counts. Only in-frame clones appear in the TCRdb table, and some are missing; sequencing was by immunoSEQ multiplex PCR. V and J calls and clone size are those listed in that table; D and trimming were worked out from the DNA. The sample records 150,000 to 200,000 clones, roughly four fifths being singletons.

The receptor's source is a woman older than 75 with COVID-19, enrolled during active disease. The chain recombines TRBV4-2 with TRBJ1-4, with D perhaps matching TRBD1 (6 bases). The sequenced sample was peripheral blood. CDR3 region: CASSQDRGSFEKLFF. The CDR3, as DNA: TGTGCCAGCAGCCAAGATAGGGGGAGCTTTGAAAAACTGTTTTTT.